A single sample is the source of the 3 T cell receptor beta chains below, sequenced in a study of T cell changes during pregnancy in multiple sclerosis. Sequencing used immunoSEQ multiplex PCR; TCRdb keeps in-frame clones, though not all of them. The data hold tens of thousands of clones, with roughly 93% observed a single time. The specimen comprised peripheral blood, sampled in the third trimester of pregnancy. These receptor sequences come from a female donor with multiple sclerosis, enrolled in a pregnancy study.

Points on this clone: This is likely an artifact of a read error, given a far larger clone one base away. Different DNA sequences within this sample yield the same CDR3. V and J are TRBV7-8 and TRBJ1-5; D perhaps matches TRBD1 (6 bases). In germline, CDR1 is SGHVS, CDR2 FQNEAQ. This CDR3 has 15 residues. V was trimmed by 5 bases and J by 0 bases, leaving 11 bases between them. The CDR3 coding sequence is TGTGCCAGCAGCACGGACAGTTATAGCAATCAGCCCCAGCATTTT. This codes for CASSTDSYSNQPQHF.

This clone was seen once. J is TRBJ2-3 and V is TRBV4-2; D gene ambiguous. Germline assignment: CDR1 LGHNA and CDR2 YNFKEQ. V shed 5 bases and J shed 3 bases, with 18 bases lying between them. CDR3 length: 16 amino acids. In nucleotides, the CDR3 is TGTGCCAGCAGCTCCGATGGCACATCCCAAACAGATACGCAGTATTTT. Encoded protein: CASSSDGTSQTDTQYF.

The CDR3 loop is CASSGQYWVGNTEAFF. The CDR3 bases are TGTGCCAGCAGCGGGCAATATTGGGTGGGGAACACTGAAGCTTTCTTT. The chain couples TRBV5-6 to TRBJ1-1; D unresolved. Trimming took 4 bases from V and 1 from J, leaving 17 bases between them. This CDR3 comprises 16 residues. The V gene's germline CDR1 is SGHDT and CDR2 YYEEEE.